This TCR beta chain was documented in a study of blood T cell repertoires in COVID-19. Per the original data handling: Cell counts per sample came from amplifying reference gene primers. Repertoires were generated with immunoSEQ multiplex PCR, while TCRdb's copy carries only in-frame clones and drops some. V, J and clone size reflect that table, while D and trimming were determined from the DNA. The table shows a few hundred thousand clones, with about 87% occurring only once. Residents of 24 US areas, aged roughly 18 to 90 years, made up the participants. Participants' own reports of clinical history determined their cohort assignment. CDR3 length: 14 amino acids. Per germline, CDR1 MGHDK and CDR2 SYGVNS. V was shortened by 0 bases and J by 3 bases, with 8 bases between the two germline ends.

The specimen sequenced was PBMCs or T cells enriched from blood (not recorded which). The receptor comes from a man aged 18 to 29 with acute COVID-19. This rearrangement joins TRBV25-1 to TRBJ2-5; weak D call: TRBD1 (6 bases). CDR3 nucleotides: TGTGCCAGCAGTGAATATGGACAGAAAGAGACCCAGTACTTC. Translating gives CASSEYGQKETQYF. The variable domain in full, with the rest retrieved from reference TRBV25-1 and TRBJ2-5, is EADIYQTPRYLVIGTGKKITLECSQTMGHDKMYWYQQDPGMELHLIHYSYGVNSTEKGDLSSESTVSRIRTEHFPLTLESARPSHTSQYLCASSEYGQKETQYFGPGTRLLVL.